These 27 T cell receptor beta chains were all obtained from the same sample, sequenced in a study of T cells in Graves' hyperthyroidism and ophthalmopathy. The TCR beta CDR3 regions underwent amplification using RNA transcripts as the source. Initially, a first-round RT-PCR of the TCR CDR3 employed the HTBI primer set. TCRdb reanalysed the multiplex PCR reads using MiXCR and keeps one entry per CDR3 protein. Among some 350,000 distinct CDR3 sequences listed, roughly 25% were seen once. Sequencing was performed on blood. The receptors were gathered from a man in his fifties or sixties with Graves' hyperthyroidism.

Many counts were recorded for this clonotype. The V and J genes are TRBV28 and TRBJ2-3; D remains unclear. The CDR3 runs to 12 residues. Germline lookup yields CDR1 MDHEN and CDR2 SYDVKM. V was trimmed by 5 bases and J by 7 bases, leaving 10 bases between them. CDR3 in amino acids: CASSLPPNTQYF. CDR3 in DNA: TGTGCCAGCAGTCTGCCTCCGAATACGCAGTATTTT.

In its sample, this clonotype was seen a few times. The chain combines TRBV28 with TRBJ1-2; D uncertain. This CDR3 is 15 amino acids long. V was clipped by 2 bases and J by 4 bases, with 14 bases between them. Germline CDR1 MDHEN, CDR2 SYDVKM. The CDR3 region is CASSLSQKFSYGYTF. The CDR3 DNA sequence: TGTGCCAGCAGTTTAAGTCAGAAATTCTCCTATGGCTACACCTTC.

There are many counts of this clonotype. V gene TRBV28 combines with J gene TRBJ2-7; D gene unclear. Trimming cost V 2 bases and J 6 bases, with 5 bases left between them. Germline loops: CDR1 MDHEN, CDR2 SYDVKM. The CDR3 has 11 amino acids. The CDR3: CASSLVREQYF. The CDR3 region has the DNA TGTGCCAGCAGTTTAGTCCGCGAGCAGTACTTC.

This clonotype was seen only a few times. This sequence joins TRBV13 and TRBJ2-7; 8 bases are shared with TRBD2. This CDR3 has 18 amino acids. From germline, CDR1 is PRHDT and CDR2 FYEKMQ (reference sequence). Trimming took 4 bases from V and 4 from J; bases not matched to a gene: 18. The DNA for the CDR3 is TGTGCCAGCAGCTCAAATCGGGAGGGCCCTCCTAAAACTTACGAGCAGTACTTC. Its protein product is CASSSNREGPPKTYEQYF.

This clonotype was seen a handful of times. This chain links TRBV28 with TRBJ2-7; 9 positions match TRBD1. The CDR3 sequence is 11 residues long. After removal of 8 bases from V and 4 bases from J, the junction contained 0 bases not matched to a gene. From germline, CDR1 is MDHEN and CDR2 SYDVKM. The CDR3 here is CASGTGYEQYF. The CDR3 DNA sequence: TGTGCCAGCGGGACAGGGTACGAGCAGTACTTC.

The genes are TRBV28 and TRBJ2-7; D gene uncertain. Germline V gene data show CDR1 as MDHEN and CDR2 as SYDVKM. Trimming shortened V by 7 bases and J by 0 bases, and 7 bases separated the two germline ends. The CDR3 sequence is 12 residues long. DNA of the CDR3: TGTGCCAGCACCATAAACTCCTACGAGCAGTACTTC. It translates to CASTINSYEQYF. Full variable domain (rest looked up from reference TRBV28 and TRBJ2-7): DVKVTQSSRYLVKRTGEKVFLECVQDMDHENMFWYRQDPGLGLRLIYFSYDVKMKEKGDIPEGYSVSREKKERFSLILESASTNQTSMYLCASTINSYEQYFGPGTRLTVT.

V is TRBV20-1 and J is TRBJ1-5; 7 bases line up with TRBD1. The V and J ends lost 6 bases and 3 bases, in that order; junction bases with no gene match: 11. The CDR3 is made up of 15 amino acids. The germline V gene has CDR1 DFQATT and CDR2 SNEGSKA (reference sequence). CDR3 DNA: TGCAGTGCACCCCGGGACAGAGGACTCAATCAGCCCCAGCATTTT. Encoded protein: CSAPRDRGLNQPQHF.

This sequence joins TRBV9 and TRBJ2-1; no firm D call. V lost 0 bases and J 6 bases, leaving 13 bases between the germline ends. The CDR3 is made up of 15 amino acids. Looked up from germline, CDR1 is SGDLS and CDR2 is YYNGEE. The CDR3 loop reads CASSVEERAGNEQFF. As DNA, the CDR3 is TGTGCCAGCAGCGTAGAGGAACGGGCCGGCAATGAGCAGTTCTTC.

DNA of the CDR3: TGTGCCAGCAGCTTAGCGTTGGACAGGGTCACCTACAATGAGCAGTTCTTC. It is translated as CASSLALDRVTYNEQFF. V usage is TRBV7-3 and J usage is TRBJ2-1; TRBD1 agrees at 8 bases. CDR1 is SGHTA and CDR2 is FQGTGA in the germline V gene. CDR3 length: 17 amino acids. V lost 2 bases and J lost 2; bases outside the gene matches: 8.

CDR3 nucleotide sequence: TGTGCCAGCAGCGAAACAAAGACCCAGTACTTC. This codes for CASSETKTQYF. The chain uses TRBV5-5 and TRBJ2-5; D is uncertain. This CDR3 has 11 amino acids. The V end lost 4 bases, the J end lost 6 bases, and 7 bases lay between the germline ends. CDR1 and CDR2 from the germline V gene are SGHKS and YYEKEE (reference sequence).

The chain employs TRBV3-1 and TRBJ2-7, with 7 bases aligning to TRBD2. This CDR3 region has 13 residues. J lost 9 bases, V lost 5 bases, and 10 bases had no gene match. Looked up from germline, CDR1 is LGHDT and CDR2 is YNNKEL (reference sequence). The CDR3 DNA sequence: TGTGCCAGCAGCTTCCCGGGAGCTAGCGGGCAGTACTTC. Residues: CASSFPGASGQYF.

This sequence joins TRBV9 and TRBJ2-3; TRBD2 matches 8 bases. The J segment lost 6 bases and the V segment lost 0 bases, leaving 6 bases of the junction unmatched. Per the germline V gene, CDR1 is SGDLS and CDR2 is YYNGEE. This CDR3 has 15 residues. CDR3 bases: TGTGCCAGCAGCGTAGACGGGAGGGCCGCGGATACGCAGTATTTT. Residues: CASSVDGRAADTQYF.

The chain couples TRBV3-1 to TRBJ2-1, with TRBD1 matching 11 bases. V was pared by 5 bases and J by 4 bases, with 4 bases of the junction left unmatched. CDR3 length: 15 amino acids. In germline, CDR1 is LGHDT, CDR2 YNNKEL (reference sequence). In nucleotides, the CDR3 is TGTGCCAGCAGCTACGGACAGGGGGCGTACAATGAGCAGTTCTTC. Protein sequence: CASSYGQGAYNEQFF.

Concerning this clonotype itself: A read error is possible here, since a much larger clone lies one base away. The chain carries TRBV28 and TRBJ2-5; 13 bases match TRBD2. CDR3 length equals 17 residues. Per the germline V gene, CDR1 is MDHEN and CDR2 is SYDVKM. Trimming at V came to 5 bases and at J to 5 bases, leaving 11 bases not matched to a gene. For the CDR3, the DNA is TGTGCCAGCAGTGACCGACGACTAGCGGGAGGTTGGGAGACCCAGTACTTC. Translated: CASSDRRLAGGWETQYF.

The rearrangement links TRBV7-6 to TRBJ2-7; no clear D. The CDR3 extends over 13 amino acids. The germline V gene encodes CDR1 SGHVS and CDR2 FNYEAQ. Trimming shortened V by 0 bases and J by 6 bases, and 9 bases separated the two germline ends. CDR3 DNA: TGTGCCAGCAGCTTAGCCTCCGGCAGCGAGCAGTACTTC. Protein product: CASSLASGSEQYF.

The table lists this clonotype with many counts. The CDR3 loop is CASSLMSSGDHEQYF. As DNA, the CDR3 is TGTGCCAGCAGCTTAATGTCTAGCGGGGATCACGAGCAGTACTTC. The genes are TRBV11-2 and TRBJ2-7; 9 positions agree with TRBD2. Germline CDR1 and CDR2: SGHAT and FQNNGV. The V gene end was trimmed by 2 bases and the J gene end by 5 bases; junction bases not matched to a gene: 7. The CDR3 runs 15 residues.

The chain uses TRBV10-3 and TRBJ2-5, with D perhaps TRBD1 (6 bases). V was cut by 4 bases and J by 2 bases, with 11 bases left in between. Germline V gene sequence: CDR1 ENHRY, CDR2 SYGVKD. This CDR3 has 14 residues. In DNA form, the CDR3 reads TGTGCCATCAGTGGGGGCCAGGGGCAAGAGACCCAGTACTTC. Translation: CAISGGQGQETQYF.

This clonotype was picked up many times. The chain recombines TRBV20-1 with TRBJ2-3; either TRBD1 or TRBD2 may supply D (5 bases each). V was shortened by 0 bases and J by 2 bases, with 15 bases between the two germline ends. Germline lookup yields CDR1 DFQATT and CDR2 SNEGSKA (reference sequence). CDR3 length: 16 residues. The CDR3 sequence is CSARDLRGRTTDTQYF. As DNA, the CDR3 is TGCAGTGCTAGAGATCTGAGGGGCAGGACCACAGATACGCAGTATTTT.

Worth noting for this clonotype: This may be a read error, as it is one base from a much larger clone. V is TRBV20-1 and J is TRBJ2-3; 7 positions match TRBD2. From germline, CDR1 is DFQATT and CDR2 SNEGSKA (reference sequence). The CDR3 is 15 residues long. The CDR3 DNA follows: TGCACTGCTAGGCCCGGGACTACAGTGTCAGATACGCAGTATTTT. It codes for CTARPGTTVSDTQYF.

The chain has TRBV5-1 and TRBJ1-1, with D hard to call. CDR1 SGHRS and CDR2 YFSETQ come from the germline V gene. The CDR3 is 13 amino acids. V gave up 1 base and J gave up 4 bases, with 8 bases separating them. CDR3 amino acids: CASSLRVSTEAFF. CDR3 nucleotide sequence: TGCGCCAGCAGCTTGAGGGTTAGCACTGAAGCTTTCTTT.

V and J are TRBV11-2 and TRBJ2-2; D remains ambiguous. Germline-derived CDR1 and CDR2 are SGHAT and FQNNGV. The CDR3 extends over 15 amino acids. V was pared by 0 bases and J by 3 bases, with 8 bases between. The CDR3 coding sequence is TGTGCCAGCAGCTTAGAGGGCGCTTACACCGGGGAGCTGTTTTTT. As protein: CASSLEGAYTGELFF.

This clonotype has at least ten counts. The genes are TRBV27 and TRBJ2-3; D is ambiguous. V was pared by 3 bases and J by 0 bases, with 7 bases between. Germline-derived CDR1 and CDR2 are MNHEY and SMNVEV (reference sequence). The CDR3 totals 14 residues. The CDR3 loop reads CASSLSTSTDTQYF. As DNA, the CDR3 is TGTGCCAGCAGTTTGTCGACTAGCACAGATACGCAGTATTTT.

The chain links TRBV6-9 to TRBJ2-3; possible D gene TRBD1, 6 bases. Germline loops: CDR1 MNHGY, CDR2 SVAAGI. V lost 6 bases and J lost 4, with 14 bases in between. This CDR3 region has 14 residues. CDR3 region: CASRYPGEADTQYF. The CDR3 nucleotides read TGTGCCAGCAGGTATCCAGGGGAAGCAGATACGCAGTATTTT.

As to this clonotype: This may be a read error: a much more frequent sequence differs by one nucleotide. The chain carries TRBV27 and TRBJ2-5; 8 bases match TRBD2. Germline V lookup: CDR1 MNHEY, CDR2 SMNVEV (reference sequence). The CDR3 is made up of 15 amino acids. CDR3 sequence: CASKHNGRAHETEYF. The CDR3, as DNA: TGTGCCAGCAAACATAACGGGAGGGCCCATGAGACCGAGTACTTC.

In its sample, this clonotype was seen a few times. The genes are TRBV20-1 and TRBJ2-1, with 11 bases lining up with TRBD2. V gave up 3 bases and J gave up 1 base; unmatched junction bases: 8. The germline V gene has CDR1 DFQATT and CDR2 SNEGSKA (reference sequence). This CDR3 has 17 residues. This CDR3 reads CSARTLLAGASYNEQFF. CDR3 DNA: TGCAGTGCTAGGACTTTACTAGCGGGAGCGTCCTACAATGAGCAGTTCTTC.

The genes are TRBV5-4 and TRBJ2-1; no firm D call. The CDR3 runs 14 residues. The germline gives CDR1 SGHNT, CDR2 YYREEE (reference sequence). Trimming left V 4 bases short and J 8 bases short, with 16 bases between. Here the CDR3 DNA reads TGTGCCAGCAGCCCCGAGTCCATAGCTTATGAGCAGTTCTTC. Translation: CASSPESIAYEQFF.

This rearrangement joins TRBV20-1 to TRBJ1-6, with D uncertain. Germline V gene lookup returns CDR1 DFQATT and CDR2 SNEGSKA (reference sequence). V was trimmed by 3 bases and J by 10 bases, leaving 16 bases between them. The CDR3 covers 14 residues. CDR3 nucleotide sequence: TGCAGTGCTAGTAGAGCCGGGCGGAGGTCACCCCTCCACTTT. This translates into CSASRAGRRSPLHF.